Sequencing of this T cell receptor (beta chain) was carried out in a study of shared clonotypes between healthy human individuals. Findings of the study overall: Depth of sequencing was expected to influence donor clonotype sharing.

Method: immunoSEQ multiplex PCR; TCRdb's copy keeps in-frame clones and lacks some. The profile shows some 660,000 clones, roughly 72% of them singletons. Regarding this clone: The antigen is unknown.

Germline V gives CDR1 MNHNY, CDR2 SVGAGI (reference sequence). This CDR3 is built from 16 residues. J was trimmed by 7 bases and V by 0 bases; bases with no gene match: 7. Specimen: memory CD4+ T cells sorted from blood. The subset denotes: CD45RA-negative fraction. The clonotype originates from a woman aged 25-40 years in good health. The chain employs TRBV6-6 and TRBJ1-5, with 9 bases that match TRBD1. The CDR3 sequence: CASSYSWDRENQPQHF. DNA for the CDR3: TGTGCCAGCAGTTACTCCTGGGACAGGGAAAACCAGCCCCAGCATTTT.